The next 16 T cell receptor beta chains were all read from a single sample in a study of blood T cells in healthy people across ages. PCR was performed a second time for roughly 7 to 12 cycles using a sample-barcoded 5' primer and a J-beta primer mix. MiXCR, run by TCRdb on the 5' RACE reads, gives a single entry per CDR3 protein. The sample lists approximately 800,000 distinct CDR3 sequences; 55% to 70% were seen once. Specimen: blood. The receptor set was obtained from a man aged 25 to 40 in good health.

V and J are TRBV6-6 and TRBJ2-1; D is unresolved. V was pared by 7 bases and J by 7 bases, with 17 bases between. The germline V gene encodes CDR1 MNHNY and CDR2 SVGAGI (reference sequence). The CDR3 loop spans 14 amino acids. This CDR3 reads CASTSTRKLNEQFF. The CDR3 nucleotides are TGTGCCAGCACCAGTACGCGCAAACTTAATGAGCAGTTCTTC.

This clonotype has more than one count but fewer than ten. V gene TRBV6-2 or TRBV6-3 combines with J gene TRBJ2-1, with TRBD2 as a possible D gene (5 bases). This CDR3 comprises 15 residues. Germline CDR1 MNHEY, CDR2 SVGEGT. Trimming pared 5 bases from V and 0 bases from J, leaving 11 bases between. The CDR3 bases are TGTGCCAGCAGTCAAGGACTGGTCTCCTACAATGAGCAGTTCTTC. Residues: CASSQGLVSYNEQFF.

This clonotype was recorded at least ten times. CDR3 amino acids: CSVVGGLSDTQYF. For the CDR3, the DNA is TGCAGCGTTGTGGGGGGACTGTCAGATACGCAGTATTTT. The chain carries TRBV29-1 and TRBJ2-3; D perhaps matches TRBD2 (6 bases). The length of the CDR3 is 13 residues. Germline CDR1 reads SQVTM; CDR2 reads ANQGSEA. Trimming removed 4 bases at V and 4 bases at J, with 12 bases between.

V usage is TRBV7-2 and J usage is TRBJ2-5, with D unclear. The CDR3 has 15 amino acids. Germline V gene sequence: CDR1 SGHTA, CDR2 FQGNSA. Trimming cost V 5 bases and J 4 bases, with 17 bases left between them. In DNA, the CDR3 is TGTGCCAGCAGCCTTCTCCTAGGACGAACAGAGACCCAGTACTTC. Its protein is CASSLLLGRTETQYF.

This chain links TRBV20-1 with TRBJ2-5; D possibly uses TRBD1 or TRBD2 (5 bases each). The CDR3 is 15 residues long. The ends were cut back, 2 bases at V and 1 base at J, with 14 bases in the middle. Germline V CDR1 and CDR2: DFQATT, SNEGSKA (reference sequence). CDR3 DNA sequence: TGCAGTGCTAGACCCAGAAGGGGACCCCAAGAGACCCAGTACTTC. The encoded protein is CSARPRRGPQETQYF.

This clonotype has just a few counts. The rearrangement links TRBV5-1 to TRBJ2-1; D is perhaps TRBD1 (5 bases). The CDR3 spans 16 residues. In germline, CDR1 is SGHRS, CDR2 YFSETQ. V lost 0 bases to trimming and J lost 2 bases, with 12 bases between them. CDR3 protein: CASSLAPGRTYNEQFF. In nucleotides, the CDR3 is TGCGCCAGCAGCTTGGCCCCAGGGCGCACCTACAATGAGCAGTTCTTC.

The DNA of the CDR3 is TGTGCCACACTGACAGGAGGGCTTGGCTACACCTTC. This translates into CATLTGGLGYTF. This chain uses TRBV6-5 with TRBJ1-2; D may be TRBD1 (6 bases). Germline-derived CDR1 and CDR2 are MNHEY and SVGAGI. Between the trimmed V and J ends, which lost 10 bases and 7 bases, there was a span of 16 bases. This CDR3 spans 12 amino acids.

This clonotype was observed a few times. V usage is TRBV7-2 and J usage is TRBJ2-5; tentatively, D is TRBD1 (5 bases). The CDR3 is 13 residues long. CDR1 is SGHTA, CDR2 FQGNSA, per germline. The germline V and J ends were trimmed by 0 bases and 5 bases, with 7 bases remaining between them. CDR3 in amino acids: CASSLAQGETQYF. Here the CDR3 DNA reads TGTGCCAGCAGCTTAGCGCAGGGCGAGACCCAGTACTTC. Variable domain in full (rest from reference TRBV7-2 and TRBJ2-5): GAGVSQSPSNKVTEKGKDVELRCDPISGHTALYWYRQSLGQGLEFLIYFQGNSAPDKSGLPSDRFSAERTGGSVSTLTIQRTQQEDSAVYLCASSLAQGETQYFGPGTRLLVL.

The chain uses TRBV12-3 or TRBV12-4 and TRBJ2-1, with D maybe TRBD2 (5 bases). This CDR3 is 12 amino acids long. V was cut by 3 bases and J by 10 bases, with 10 bases left in between. CDR3 sequence: CASSLGSGEQFF. CDR3 nucleotide sequence: TGTGCCAGCAGTTTGGGGTCGGGGGAGCAGTTCTTC.

This clonotype was counted many times. V gene TRBV20-1 combines with J gene TRBJ2-3, with unresolved D. Germline assignment: CDR1 DFQATT and CDR2 SNEGSKA (reference sequence). V lost 0 bases and J 3 bases, leaving 10 bases between the germline ends. The CDR3 contains 14 residues. CDR3 protein: CSARDDTVTDTQYF. CDR3 coding DNA: TGCAGTGCTAGAGATGACACCGTAACAGATACGCAGTATTTT.

The genes are TRBV5-1 and TRBJ2-1; TRBD2 aligns across 8 bases. This CDR3 region has 16 residues. CDR1 and CDR2 from the germline V gene are SGHRS and YFSETQ. The V gene end was trimmed by 0 bases and the J gene end by 5 bases; junction bases not matched to a gene: 7. CDR3 residues: CASSLGAGAFHNEQFF. The DNA for the CDR3 is TGCGCCAGCAGCTTGGGAGCGGGAGCTTTCCACAATGAGCAGTTCTTC.

The gene calls are TRBV6-2 or TRBV6-3 and TRBJ2-1, with 7 nucleotides matching TRBD2. The trim removed 8 bases at V and 4 bases at J, leaving 11 bases unmatched. Germline V CDR1 and CDR2: MNHEY, SVGEGT. The CDR3 sequence is 15 residues long. The CDR3: CASCQRDPTYNEQFF. DNA of the CDR3: TGTGCCAGCTGCCAGCGGGACCCAACTTACAATGAGCAGTTCTTC.

The chain joins TRBV7-2 to TRBJ2-7; TRBD2 is a possible D gene (6 bases). This CDR3 contains 15 residues. With 5 bases removed from V and 4 bases from J, the gap between germline ends came to 18 bases. The germline CDR1 and CDR2 sequences are SGHTA and FQGNSA. CDR3 sequence (DNA): TGTGCCAGCAGCACGGCTCCGGGACTCCTTTACGAGCAGTACTTC. Translated, it gives CASSTAPGLLYEQYF.

A few counts support this clonotype. The CDR3 protein is CASSFRGGLNTEAFF. In nucleotides, the CDR3 is TGTGCCAGCAGTTTTCGGGGGGGCTTGAACACTGAAGCTTTCTTT. V and J are TRBV12-3 or TRBV12-4 and TRBJ1-1, with a possible D match to TRBD1 (6 bases). V gave up 3 bases and J gave up 0 bases, with 11 bases separating them. The CDR3 sequence is 15 residues long.

V is TRBV7-2 and J is TRBJ2-1; D perhaps matches TRBD2 (5 bases). The CDR3 loop spans 12 amino acids. Deletions cut 0 bases from V and 9 bases from J, with 6 bases between. Per the germline V gene, CDR1 is SGHTA and CDR2 is FQGNSA. CDR3 bases: TGTGCCAGCAGCTTAGCCCGGGGTGAGCAGTTCTTC. This translates into CASSLARGEQFF. Using reference TRBV7-2 and TRBJ2-1 for the parts outside the CDR3, the full variable domain is GAGVSQSPSNKVTEKGKDVELRCDPISGHTALYWYRQSLGQGLEFLIYFQGNSAPDKSGLPSDRFSAERTGGSVSTLTIQRTQQEDSAVYLCASSLARGEQFFGPGTRLTVL.

J is TRBJ2-1 and V is TRBV12-3 or TRBV12-4; TRBD2 aligns across 12 bases. Trimming at V came to 3 bases and at J to 9 bases, leaving 12 bases not matched to a gene. This CDR3 has 17 residues. CDR3 nucleotide sequence: TGTGCCAGCAGTTTGCCGCGCAGACTAGCGGGAGTCCTTGAGCAGTTCTTC. Protein: CASSLPRRLAGVLEQFF.